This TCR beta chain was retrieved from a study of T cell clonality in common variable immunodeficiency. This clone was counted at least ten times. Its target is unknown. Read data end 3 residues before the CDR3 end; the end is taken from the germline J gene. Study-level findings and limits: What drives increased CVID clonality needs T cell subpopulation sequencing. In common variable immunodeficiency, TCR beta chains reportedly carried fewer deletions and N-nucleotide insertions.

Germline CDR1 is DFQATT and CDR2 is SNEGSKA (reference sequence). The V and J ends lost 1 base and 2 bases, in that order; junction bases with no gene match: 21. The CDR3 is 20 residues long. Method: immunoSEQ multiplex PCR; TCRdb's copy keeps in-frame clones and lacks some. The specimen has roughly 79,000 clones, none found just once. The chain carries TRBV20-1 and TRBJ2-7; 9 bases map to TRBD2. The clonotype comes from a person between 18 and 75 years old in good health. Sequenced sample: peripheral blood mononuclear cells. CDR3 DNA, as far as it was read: TGCAGTGCTAGAGGGGTTAGCGGGAGCCCAACTACGCTACCTACCTACGAG. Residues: CSARGVSGSPTTLPTYE. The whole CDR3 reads CSARGVSGSPTTLPTYEQYF.